This record looks at one T cell receptor (beta chain) sequence and its context. Its antigen remains unknown. The record originates from a study of identifying expanded T cells in peripheral blood. Whole-study results and caveats: Approximately two-week clone count variance significantly increased as total template count grew. Differentially abundant clones: about 1.1 between replicates, 16.4 at approximately two weeks, less than 20 at four.

Produced via immunoSEQ multiplex PCR; TCRdb's table is partial and in-frame only. Among roughly 81,000 clones listed, around 83% were seen once. The specimen sequenced was blood. This TCR was recovered from a person between 18 and 70 years old in good health.

In DNA form, the CDR3 reads TGTGCCAGCAGCTACTCTAGCGGCTCCTACAATGAGCAGTTCTTC. Translation gives CASSYSSGSYNEQFF. J is TRBJ2-1 and V is TRBV13; 7 nucleotides match TRBD2. J gave up 0 bases and V 4 bases, and 3 bases lay outside the gene matches. Germline CDR1 is PRHDT and CDR2 is FYEKMQ (reference sequence). The CDR3 has 15 residues.